This TCR beta chain originates from a study of OX40 agonist ivuxolimab in advanced cancers. Study context: The group had a mean age of roughly 65 years, ranged from roughly 20 to 79, and was roughly 80% male.

Study-wide points: Dosing at 0.1 to 3.0 mg/kg was accompanied by clonal expansion of CD4+ and CD8+ blood T cells by week 6. Expanded clones were, on average, more numerous among CD8+ T cells than CD4+. Partial responders receiving 0.1-3.0 mg/kg showed among the lowest clonal expansion.

The CDR3 runs to 16 residues. V lost 6 bases and J lost 3, with 17 bases in between. Germline loops: CDR1 LNHDA, CDR2 SQIVND (reference sequence). Comments on this clone: Antigen unknown.

Profiling relied on immunoSEQ multiplex PCR, and the TCRdb table lists in-frame clones only, not all of them. The table includes fewer than 85,000 clones, around 81% detected once. The gene calls are TRBV19 and TRBJ1-4; perhaps TRBD1 as D (5 bases). This clonotype was sampled from an adult with an advanced solid tumor such as melanoma, head and neck, liver or kidney cancer. The sample consisted of CD4+ or CD8+ T cells sorted from blood, taken in a trial of the OX40 agonist ivuxolimab. The CDR3 is CASSTPAGAANEKLFF. CDR3 nucleotides: TGTGCCAGTAGCACCCCGGCCGGGGCGGCTAATGAAAAACTGTTTTTT.